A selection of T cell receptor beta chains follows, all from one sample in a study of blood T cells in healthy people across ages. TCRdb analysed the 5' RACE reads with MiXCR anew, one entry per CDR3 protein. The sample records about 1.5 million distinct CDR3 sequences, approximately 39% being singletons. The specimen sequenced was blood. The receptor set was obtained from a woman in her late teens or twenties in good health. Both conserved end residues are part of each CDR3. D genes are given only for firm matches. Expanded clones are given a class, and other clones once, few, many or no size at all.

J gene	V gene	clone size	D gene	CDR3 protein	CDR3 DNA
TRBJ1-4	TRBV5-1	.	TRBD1	CASSSSRTGKSEKLFF	TGCGCCAGCAGCTCATCCCGGACAGGGAAAAGTGAAAAACTGTTTTTT
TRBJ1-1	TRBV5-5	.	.	CASSWGQGETEAFF	TGTGCCAGCAGCTGGGGGCAGGGAGAGACTGAAGCTTTCTTT
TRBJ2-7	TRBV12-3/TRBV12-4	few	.	CASTHGKTATYEQYF	TGTGCCAGCACCCACGGGAAAACAGCTACCTACGAGCAGTACTTC
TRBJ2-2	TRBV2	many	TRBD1	CASSWTGPKVDTGELFF	TGTGCCAGCAGTTGGACAGGTCCCAAGGTGGACACCGGGGAGCTGTTTTTT
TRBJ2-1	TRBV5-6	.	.	CASSWRVGWDEQFF	TGTGCCAGCAGCTGGAGGGTCGGGTGGGATGAGCAGTTCTTC
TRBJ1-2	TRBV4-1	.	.	CASSQDRGSLNTNYGYTF	TGCGCCAGCAGCCAAGATCGGGGCAGCTTAAATACTAACTATGGCTACACCTTC
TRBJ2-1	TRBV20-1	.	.	CSVQVADYGNEQFF	TGCAGTGTTCAAGTAGCGGACTACGGAAATGAGCAGTTCTTC
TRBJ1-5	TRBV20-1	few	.	CSATAGNQPQHF	TGCAGTGCTACGGCAGGCAATCAGCCCCAGCATTTT
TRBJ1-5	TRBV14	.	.	CASSRRRMGQPQHF	TGTGCCAGCAGCCGCCGCCGGATGGGTCAGCCCCAGCATTTT
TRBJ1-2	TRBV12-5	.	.	CASASGADYGYTF	TGTGCTAGTGCTTCCGGGGCGGACTATGGCTACACCTTC
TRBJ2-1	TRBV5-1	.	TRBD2	CASSLDLAGINEQFF	TGCGCCAGCAGCTTGGATCTAGCGGGGATCAATGAGCAGTTCTTC
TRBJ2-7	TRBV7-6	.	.	CASSSYRQEGSHEQYF	TGTGCCAGCAGCTCATACCGACAGGAAGGGTCCCACGAGCAGTACTTC
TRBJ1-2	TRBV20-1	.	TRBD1	CSAPTLQGARANYGYTF	TGCAGTGCCCCGACCCTCCAGGGGGCGAGAGCTAACTATGGCTACACCTTC
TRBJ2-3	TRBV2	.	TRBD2	CASSLTRLAGISSDTQYF	TGTGCAAGCAGTCTAACGAGACTAGCGGGGATTAGCAGTGATACGCAGTATTTT
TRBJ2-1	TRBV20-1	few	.	CSARDLATGYNEQFF	TGCAGTGCTAGAGATCTGGCTACGGGGTACAATGAGCAGTTCTTC
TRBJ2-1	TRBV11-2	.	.	CASSLVGAATYNEQFF	TGTGCCAGCAGCTTAGTTGGCGCGGCAACCTACAATGAGCAGTTCTTC
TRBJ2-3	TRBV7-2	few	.	CASSLAVRTRGPDTQYF	TGTGCCAGCAGCTTAGCGGTCCGGACTAGGGGGCCAGATACGCAGTATTTT
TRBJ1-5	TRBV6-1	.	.	CASGGPGTGGQPQHF	TGTGCCAGCGGTGGTCCCGGGACTGGGGGACAGCCCCAGCATTTT
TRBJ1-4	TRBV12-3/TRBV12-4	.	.	CASSSDSTTNEKLFF	TGTGCCAGCAGTTCGGACAGTACAACTAATGAAAAACTGTTTTTT
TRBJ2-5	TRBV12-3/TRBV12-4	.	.	CASSRGWDRYNEQYF	TGTGCCAGCAGCCGGGGGTGGGATCGATACAATGAGCAGTACTTC
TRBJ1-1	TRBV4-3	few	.	CASSQDGRRNTEAFF	TGCGCCAGCAGCCAAGATGGACGGAGGAACACTGAAGCTTTCTTT
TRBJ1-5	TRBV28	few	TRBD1	CASTLGTGLNQPQHF	TGTGCCAGCACCCTAGGGACAGGGCTCAATCAGCCCCAGCATTTT
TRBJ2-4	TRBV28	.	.	CASIGAKNIQYF	TGTGCCAGCATAGGGGCCAAAAACATTCAGTACTTC
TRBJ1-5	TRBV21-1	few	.	CARGLRGIGNQPQHF	TGTGCCAGGGGCTTACGGGGGATCGGCAATCAGCCCCAGCATTTT
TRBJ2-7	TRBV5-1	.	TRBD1	CASSARQGNPYEQYF	TGCGCCAGCAGCGCAAGACAGGGTAATCCCTACGAGCAGTACTTC
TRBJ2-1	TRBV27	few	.	CASSYIPFSYNEQFF	TGTGCCAGCAGCTATATACCTTTCTCCTACAATGAGCAGTTCTTC
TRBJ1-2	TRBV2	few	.	CASSALTGGSYGYTF	TGTGCCAGCAGTGCCTTGACGGGGGGTAGCTATGGCTACACCTTC
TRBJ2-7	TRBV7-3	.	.	CASSLMGTAPTHEQYF	TGTGCCAGCAGCTTAATGGGTACAGCTCCAACCCACGAGCAGTACTTC
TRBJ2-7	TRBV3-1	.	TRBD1	CASSQELLPGTGGAEQYF	TGTGCCAGCAGCCAAGAATTACTACCCGGGACAGGGGGCGCCGAGCAGTACTTC
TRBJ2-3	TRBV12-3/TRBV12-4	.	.	CASSLRDNTDTQYF	TGTGCCAGCAGCCTCCGGGACAACACAGATACGCAGTATTTT
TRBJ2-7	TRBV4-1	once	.	CASSPRLDPYEQYF	TGCGCCAGCAGCCCCCGACTGGACCCCTACGAGCAGTACTTC
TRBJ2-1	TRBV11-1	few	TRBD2	CASSLGRLAEYNERFF	TGTGCCAGCAGCCTCGGACGACTAGCGGAATACAATGAGCGGTTCTTC
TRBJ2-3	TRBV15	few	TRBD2	CATSRRGESDTQYF	TGTGCCACCAGCAGGCGGGGGGAATCAGATACGCAGTATTTT
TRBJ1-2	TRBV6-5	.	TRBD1	CASLDRGTYGYTF	TGTGCCAGCCTAGACAGGGGGACGTATGGCTACACCTTC
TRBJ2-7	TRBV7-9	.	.	CASSLDPGAPYEQYF	TGTGCCAGCAGCTTAGATCCAGGGGCCCCCTACGAGCAGTACTTC
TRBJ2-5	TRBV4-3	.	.	CASSQDSPGHISYNEQYF	TGCGCCAGCAGCCAAGATAGCCCCGGCCACATATCCTACAATGAGCAGTACTTC
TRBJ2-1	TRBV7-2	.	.	CASSLNLGGNEQFF	TGTGCCAGCAGCTTAAACCTAGGGGGCAATGAGCAGTTCTTC
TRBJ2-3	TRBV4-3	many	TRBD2	CASSQDGLAATDTQYF	TGCGCCAGCAGCCAAGATGGGCTAGCGGCCACAGATACGCAGTATTTT
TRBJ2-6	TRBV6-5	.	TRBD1	CASSRPTGSGANVLTF	TGTGCCAGCAGTAGACCGACAGGGTCCGGGGCCAACGTCCTGACTTTC
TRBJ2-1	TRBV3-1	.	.	CASSQGNLASYNEQFF	TGTGCCAGCAGCCAAGGGAATCTAGCTTCCTACAATGAGCAGTTCTTC
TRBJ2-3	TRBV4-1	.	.	CASSQDMRGTDTQYF	TGCGCCAGCAGCCAAGATATGAGAGGGACAGATACGCAGTATTTT
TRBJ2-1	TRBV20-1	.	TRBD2	CSARGMWTSGSYNEQFF	TGCAGTGCTAGAGGTATGTGGACTAGCGGTTCCTACAATGAGCAGTTCTTC